Following are 17 T cell receptor beta chains from one sample sequenced in a study of persistence of HIV-infected CD4 T cells. Their antigens are not known. Sequencing used immunoSEQ version 4 in survey mode. Sequencing was performed with immunoSEQ multiplex PCR; in TCRdb, only in-frame clones are kept and a portion is missing. Found here are around 42,000 clones, around 78% of them singletons; the top ten hold 13% to 15%. Overlapping HIV-1 Gag 15-mer peptides at approximately 0.96 ug per peptide per mL were used. Memory cells lacking CD40L and CD69 with high CD45RO were sorted. Source: CD4+ T cells sorted from PBMCs after roughly 20-hour stimulation, taken from a patient who received antiretroviral therapy. These receptors all come from an adult man with HIV who was CMV-seropositive.

The genes are TRBV7-2 and TRBJ2-7; possible D gene TRBD1, 5 bases. The CDR3 runs 15 residues. With 1 base removed from V and 1 base from J, the gap between germline ends came to 11 bases. The V gene's germline CDR1 is SGHTA and CDR2 FQGNSA. DNA for the CDR3: TGTGCCAGCAGCTTAGAAGGGGCCCGGTCCTACGAGCAGTACTTC. Translating it yields CASSLEGARSYEQYF.

The CDR3 bases are TGTGCCTGGAGTGTACCGGGGACAGACTACGAGCAGTACTTC. Amino acids: CAWSVPGTDYEQYF. The chain employs TRBV30 and TRBJ2-7; TRBD1 matches at 7 bases. The CDR3 totals 14 residues. V lost 0 bases, J lost 3 bases, and 5 bases stayed unmatched. CDR1 is GTSNPN, CDR2 SVGIG, per germline (reference sequence).

V usage is TRBV7-6 and J usage is TRBJ2-7; 9 bases map to TRBD2. From germline, CDR1 is SGHVS and CDR2 FNYEAQ. The CDR3 loop spans 14 amino acids. Unmatched junction bases numbered 4, after V lost 0 bases and J lost 7 bases. Here the CDR3 DNA reads TGTGCCAGCAGCTTAGCGGGACTAGCAGAAGAGCAGTACTTC. This translates into CASSLAGLAEEQYF.

This chain connects TRBV19 to TRBJ1-1; D gene uncertain. This CDR3 has 16 amino acids. Germline assignment: CDR1 LNHDA and CDR2 SQIVND (reference sequence). Trimming took off 1 base at V and 3 bases at J, with 15 bases between the two ends. Here the CDR3 reads CASSIAGRSGHTEAFF. CDR3 in DNA: TGTGCCAGTAGTATAGCTGGGCGGAGTGGACACACTGAAGCTTTCTTT. The full variable domain, in which reference TRBV19 and TRBJ1-1 provide the parts outside the CDR3, is DGGITQSPKYLFRKEGQNVTLSCEQNLNHDAMYWYRQDPGQGLRLIYYSQIVNDFQKGDIAEGYSVSREKKESFPLTVTSAQKNPTAFYLCASSIAGRSGHTEAFFGQGTRLTVV.

V is TRBV4-3 and J is TRBJ1-1; maybe TRBD1 (5 bases). This CDR3 comprises 14 residues. Germline values: CDR1 LGHNA, CDR2 YSLEER. V shed 0 bases and J shed 7 bases, with 12 bases lying between them. The CDR3 DNA reads as TGCGCCAGCAGCCAAGAGCTATTGGGGGGTGAAGCTTTCTTT. Translating it yields CASSQELLGGEAFF.

V gene TRBV24-1 combines with J gene TRBJ1-4; D gene unclear. Trimming removed 6 bases from V and 0 bases from J, with 7 bases in between. The CDR3 has 14 residues. CDR1 KGHDR and CDR2 SFDVKD come from the germline V gene. The CDR3 sequence is CATSSDSTNEKLFF. The CDR3 DNA follows: TGTGCCACCAGTTCGGATTCAACTAATGAAAAACTGTTTTTT.

The rearrangement joins TRBV7-9 to TRBJ1-3; D gene uncertain. There are 13 residues in the CDR3. Germline V gene lookup returns CDR1 SEHNR and CDR2 FQNEAQ (reference sequence). Trimming removed 4 bases at V and 3 bases at J, with 7 bases between. The CDR3 sequence is CASSSRVGNTIYF. In nucleotides, the CDR3 is TGTGCCAGCAGCTCGCGCGTTGGAAACACCATATATTTT.

CDR3: CASSPDGTGSRRDTQYF. The CDR3 region has the DNA TGTGCCAGCAGCCCCGACGGGACAGGGTCTCGCCGGGATACGCAGTATTTT. V gene TRBV7-3 combines with J gene TRBJ2-3, with 9 bases fitting TRBD1. The germline V gene encodes CDR1 SGHTA and CDR2 FQGTGA. The CDR3 contains 17 residues. Trimming took 5 bases from V and 6 from J; bases not matched to a gene: 15.

The V and J genes are TRBV27 and TRBJ1-1; D may be TRBD1 (6 bases). The CDR3 extends over 15 amino acids. The V gene's germline CDR1 is MNHEY and CDR2 SMNVEV (reference sequence). V was trimmed by 5 bases and J by 10 bases, leaving 23 bases between them. CDR3 sequence reads: CASSTRDGREGGAFF. In nucleotides, the CDR3 is TGTGCCAGCAGTACCCGGGACGGCAGAGAAGGGGGAGCTTTCTTT.

The genes are TRBV29-1 and TRBJ1-2; D gene uncertain. This CDR3 spans 14 amino acids. V gave up 3 bases and J gave up 5 bases, with 16 bases separating them. The germline CDR1 and CDR2 sequences are SQVTM and ANQGSEA. The DNA of the CDR3 is TGCAGCGTTGAGGCTGTCCCTGGAGGATATGGCTACACCTTC. Translated: CSVEAVPGGYGYTF.

The chain has TRBV19 and TRBJ2-6; weak D call: TRBD1 (6 bases). Trimming pared 1 base from V and 0 bases from J, leaving 13 bases between. The CDR3 runs to 18 residues. CDR1 is LNHDA and CDR2 is SQIVND in the germline V gene (reference sequence). The CDR3 DNA reads TGTGCCAGTAGTATAGGTACAGGGAAGAGCTCTGGGGCCAACGTCCTGACTTTC. Translating gives CASSIGTGKSSGANVLTF.

The chain employs TRBV7-8 and TRBJ2-5; D not certain. Germline V gene sequence: CDR1 SGHVS, CDR2 FQNEAQ. Between the trimmed V and J ends, which lost 5 bases and 1 base, there was a span of 23 bases. The CDR3 spans 18 residues. The CDR3 is CASSTKKTVRLTQETQYF. CDR3 nucleotides: TGTGCCAGCAGCACAAAAAAGACGGTTCGGCTTACCCAAGAGACCCAGTACTTC.

The chain carries TRBV29-1 and TRBJ2-7, with a weak D call TRBD1 (5 bases). The length of the CDR3 is 13 residues. Trimming stripped 4 bases from V and 0 bases from J, with 10 bases between. Germline CDR1 reads SQVTM; CDR2 reads ANQGSEA. The CDR3 loop is CSVVPDNSYEQYF. DNA of the CDR3: TGCAGCGTTGTTCCGGACAACTCCTACGAGCAGTACTTC.

The rearrangement uses TRBV23-1 and TRBJ2-5; D not certain. TRBV23-1 is treated as an ORF (open reading frame) with a function not yet certain. This CDR3 spans 12 amino acids. Trimming removed 2 bases at V and 4 bases at J, with 5 bases between. CDR3: CASSQERETQYF. CDR3 in DNA: TGCGCCAGCAGTCAAGAGCGAGAGACCCAGTACTTC.

The chain combines TRBV19 with TRBJ2-2; D is possibly TRBD1 (5 bases). Trimming took 6 bases from V and 5 from J, leaving 10 bases between them. The CDR3 is 13 amino acids. Germline V lookup: CDR1 LNHDA, CDR2 SQIVND (reference sequence). The CDR3 DNA sequence: TGTGCCAGTAGGGTTCAGGGAACCGGGGAGCTGTTTTTT. It translates to CASRVQGTGELFF.

The rearrangement uses TRBV30 and TRBJ1-6, with 7 bases identical to TRBD1. This CDR3 has 13 residues. Germline-derived CDR1 and CDR2 are GTSNPN and SVGIG (reference sequence). The junction had 3 bases not matched to a gene; V was cut back by 1 base and J by 9 bases. CDR3 nucleotides: TGTGCCTGGAGTGATACAGGGGTTTCACCCCTCCACTTT. Amino acid sequence: CAWSDTGVSPLHF.

The chain combines TRBV3-1 (or the pseudogene TRBV3-2) with TRBJ2-2, with 7 bases identical to TRBD2. The CDR3 spans 17 residues. The V gene end was trimmed by 0 bases and the J gene end by 3 bases; junction bases not matched to a gene: 7. The germline V gene encodes CDR1 LGHDT and CDR2 YNNKEL (reference sequence). CDR3 residues: CASSQDGEGLDTGELFF. The CDR3 DNA follows: TGTGCCAGCAGCCAAGATGGGGAGGGGCTAGACACCGGGGAGCTGTTTTTT.